This TCR beta chain was retrieved from a study of blood T cell repertoires in COVID-19. About the study: Samples representing acute and convalescent COVID-19 were sourced from the United States, Italy and Spain.

Sequencing used immunoSEQ multiplex PCR; TCRdb keeps in-frame clones, though not all of them. The sample has about 160,000 clones, around 84% seen once. The V gene end was trimmed by 0 bases and the J gene end by 2 bases; junction bases not matched to a gene: 6. Per the germline V gene, CDR1 is SEHNR and CDR2 is FQNEAQ (reference sequence). There are 16 residues in the CDR3. The sequencing input was PBMCs or T cells enriched from blood (not recorded which). The chain is built from TRBV7-9 and TRBJ2-5, with 7 bases that match TRBD2. This clonotype was sampled from a woman in her forties or fifties who had recovered from COVID-19. The CDR3 spells CASSLALASGQETQYF. DNA for the CDR3: TGTGCCAGCAGCTTAGCGCTGGCTAGCGGACAAGAGACCCAGTACTTC.